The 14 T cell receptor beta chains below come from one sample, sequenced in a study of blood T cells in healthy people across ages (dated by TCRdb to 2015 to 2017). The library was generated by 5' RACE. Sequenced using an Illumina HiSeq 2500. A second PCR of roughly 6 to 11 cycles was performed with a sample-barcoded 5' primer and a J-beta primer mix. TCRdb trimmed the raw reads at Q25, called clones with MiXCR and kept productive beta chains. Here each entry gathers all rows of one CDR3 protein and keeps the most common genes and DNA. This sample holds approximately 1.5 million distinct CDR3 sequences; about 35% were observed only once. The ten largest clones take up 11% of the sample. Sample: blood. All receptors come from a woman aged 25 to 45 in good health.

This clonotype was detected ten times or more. DNA of the CDR3: TGCAGCGTTCTCCTCTTTGAGGGGCGAAGTGGCTACACCTTC. Protein: CSVLLFEGRSGYTF. V gene TRBV29-1 combines with J gene TRBJ1-2; D possibly corresponds to TRBD1 (5 bases). In germline, CDR1 is SQVTM, CDR2 ANQGSEA. V was clipped by 5 bases and J by 7 bases, with 20 bases between them. CDR3 size: 14 residues. Based on the CDR3 plus reference TRBV29-1 and TRBJ1-2, the full variable domain is SAVISQKPSRDICQRGTSLTIQCQVDSQVTMMFWYRQQPGQSLTLIATANQGSEATYESGFVIDKFPISRPNLTFSTLTVSNMSPEDSSIYLCSVLLFEGRSGYTFGSGTRLTVV.

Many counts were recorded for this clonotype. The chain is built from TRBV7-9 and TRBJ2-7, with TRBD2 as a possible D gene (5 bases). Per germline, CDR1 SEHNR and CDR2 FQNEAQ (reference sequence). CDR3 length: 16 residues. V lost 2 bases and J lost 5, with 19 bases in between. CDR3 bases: TGTGCCAGCAGCTTATTTGGCGAGGGAAGGATCCACGAGCAGTACTTC. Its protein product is CASSLFGEGRIHEQYF.

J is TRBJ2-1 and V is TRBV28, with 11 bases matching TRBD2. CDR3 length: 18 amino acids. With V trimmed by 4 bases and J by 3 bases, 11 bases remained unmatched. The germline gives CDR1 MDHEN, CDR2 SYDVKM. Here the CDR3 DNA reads TGTGCCAGCAGTTCCGACGGACTAGCGGGTCCCTTCTACAATGAGCAGTTCTTC. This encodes CASSSDGLAGPFYNEQFF.

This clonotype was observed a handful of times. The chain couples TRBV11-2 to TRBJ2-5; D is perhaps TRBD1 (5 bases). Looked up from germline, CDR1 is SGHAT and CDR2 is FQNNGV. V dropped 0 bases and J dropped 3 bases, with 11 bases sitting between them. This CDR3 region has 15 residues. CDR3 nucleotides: TGTGCCAGCAGCTTAGAATGGGGCCCAAAAGAGACCCAGTACTTC. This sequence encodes CASSLEWGPKETQYF. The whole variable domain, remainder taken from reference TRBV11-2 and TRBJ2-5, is EAGVAQSPRYKIIEKRQSVAFWCNPISGHATLYWYQQILGQGPKLLIQFQNNGVVDDSQLPKDRFSAERLKGVDSTLKIQPAKLEDSAVYLCASSLEWGPKETQYFGPGTRLLVL.

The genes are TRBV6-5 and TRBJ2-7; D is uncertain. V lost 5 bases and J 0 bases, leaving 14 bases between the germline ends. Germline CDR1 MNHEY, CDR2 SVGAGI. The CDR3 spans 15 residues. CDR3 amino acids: CASSLTPRSSYEQYF. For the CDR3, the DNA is TGTGCCAGCAGTCTTACTCCCCGGAGCTCCTACGAGCAGTACTTC.

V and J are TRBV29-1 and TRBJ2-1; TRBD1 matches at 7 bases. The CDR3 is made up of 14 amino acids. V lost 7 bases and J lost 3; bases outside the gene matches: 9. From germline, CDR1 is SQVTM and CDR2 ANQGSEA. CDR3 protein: CSGSGQASYNEQFF. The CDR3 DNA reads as TGCAGCGGGAGCGGACAGGCGAGCTACAATGAGCAGTTCTTC.

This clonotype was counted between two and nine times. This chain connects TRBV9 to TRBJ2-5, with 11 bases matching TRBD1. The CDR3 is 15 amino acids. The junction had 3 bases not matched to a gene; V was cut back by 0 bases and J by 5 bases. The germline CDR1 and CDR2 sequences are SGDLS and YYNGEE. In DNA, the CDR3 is TGTGCCAGCAGCGTAGGGACAGGGGGCGCGGAGACCCAGTACTTC. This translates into CASSVGTGGAETQYF.

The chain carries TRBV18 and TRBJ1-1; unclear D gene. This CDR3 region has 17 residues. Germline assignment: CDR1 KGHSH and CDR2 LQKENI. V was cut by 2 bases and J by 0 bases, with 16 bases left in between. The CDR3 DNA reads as TGTGCCAGCTCACCAAGTGGGAGGCAGAGGCTGAACACTGAAGCTTTCTTT. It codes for CASSPSGRQRLNTEAFF.

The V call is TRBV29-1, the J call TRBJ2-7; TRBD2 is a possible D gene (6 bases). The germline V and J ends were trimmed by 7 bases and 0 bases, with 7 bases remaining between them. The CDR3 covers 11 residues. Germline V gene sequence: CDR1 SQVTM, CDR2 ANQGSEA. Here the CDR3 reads CSGGISYEQYF. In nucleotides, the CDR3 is TGCAGCGGCGGGATCTCCTACGAGCAGTACTTC.

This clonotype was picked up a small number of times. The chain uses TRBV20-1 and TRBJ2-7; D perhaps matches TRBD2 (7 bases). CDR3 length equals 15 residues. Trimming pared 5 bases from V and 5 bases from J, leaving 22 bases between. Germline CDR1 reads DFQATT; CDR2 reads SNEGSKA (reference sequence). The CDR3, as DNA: TGCAGTGCTGGGCGTTCGTTAGGGGGGGCGCACGAGCAGTACTTC. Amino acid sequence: CSAGRSLGGAHEQYF.

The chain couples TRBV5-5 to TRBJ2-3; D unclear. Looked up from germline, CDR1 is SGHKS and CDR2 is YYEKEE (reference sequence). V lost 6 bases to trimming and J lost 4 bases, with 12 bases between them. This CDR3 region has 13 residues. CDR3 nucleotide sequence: TGTGCCAGCACCACTCTCGGCTCAGATACGCAGTATTTT. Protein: CASTTLGSDTQYF.

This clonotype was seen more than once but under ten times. The CDR3 DNA reads as TGCGCCAGCAGCCAATCATCGCTTCGGACCGGGGAGCTGTTTTTT. Translation gives CASSQSSLRTGELFF. V gene TRBV4-1 combines with J gene TRBJ2-2; D remains unclear. The V end was cut by 2 bases, the J end by 5 bases, with 12 bases between. Germline loops: CDR1 MGHRA, CDR2 YSYEKL. This CDR3 has 15 residues.

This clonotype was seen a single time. The CDR3 reads CASSLGGGHNYEQYF. The CDR3 nucleotides are TGTGCCAGCAGCTTAGGAGGGGGACACAACTACGAGCAGTACTTC. The chain employs TRBV11-3 and TRBJ2-7; TRBD1 might be the D (6 bases). Germline V gene sequence: CDR1 SGHNT, CDR2 YENEEA. The length of the CDR3 is 15 residues. The germline V and J ends were trimmed by 1 base and 3 bases, with 13 bases remaining between them.

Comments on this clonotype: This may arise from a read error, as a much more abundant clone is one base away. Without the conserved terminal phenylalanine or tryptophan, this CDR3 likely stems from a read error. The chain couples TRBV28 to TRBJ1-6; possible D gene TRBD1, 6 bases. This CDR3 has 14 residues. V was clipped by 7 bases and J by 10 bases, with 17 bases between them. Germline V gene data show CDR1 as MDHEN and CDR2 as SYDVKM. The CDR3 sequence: CASIQGGGGSPLHS. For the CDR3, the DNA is TGTGCCAGCATCCAAGGGGGAGGGGGATCACCCCTCCACTCT.